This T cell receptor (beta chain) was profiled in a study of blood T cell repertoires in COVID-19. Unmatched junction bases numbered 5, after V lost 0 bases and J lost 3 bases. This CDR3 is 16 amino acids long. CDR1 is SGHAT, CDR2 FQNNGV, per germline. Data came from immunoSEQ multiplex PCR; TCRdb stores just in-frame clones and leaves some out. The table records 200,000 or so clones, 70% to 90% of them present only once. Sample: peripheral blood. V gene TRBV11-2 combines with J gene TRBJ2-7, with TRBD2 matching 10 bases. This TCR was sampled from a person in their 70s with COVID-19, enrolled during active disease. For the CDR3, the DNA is TGTGCCAGCAGCTTAGAGGTGCTAGCGGGAGTCTACGAGCAGTACTTC. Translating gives CASSLEVLAGVYEQYF.